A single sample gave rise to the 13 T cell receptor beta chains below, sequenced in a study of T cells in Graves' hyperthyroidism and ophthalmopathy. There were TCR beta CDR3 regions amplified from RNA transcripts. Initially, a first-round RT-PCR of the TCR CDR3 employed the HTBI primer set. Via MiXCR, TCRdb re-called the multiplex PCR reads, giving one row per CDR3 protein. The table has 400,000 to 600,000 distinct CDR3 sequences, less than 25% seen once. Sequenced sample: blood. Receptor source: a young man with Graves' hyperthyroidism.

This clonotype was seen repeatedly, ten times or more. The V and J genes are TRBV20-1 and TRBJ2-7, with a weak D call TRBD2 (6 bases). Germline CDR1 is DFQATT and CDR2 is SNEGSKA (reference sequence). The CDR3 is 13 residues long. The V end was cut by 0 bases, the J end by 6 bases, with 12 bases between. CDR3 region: CSARDPGGTEQYF. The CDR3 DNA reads TGCAGTGCTAGAGATCCTGGCGGGACCGAGCAGTACTTC.

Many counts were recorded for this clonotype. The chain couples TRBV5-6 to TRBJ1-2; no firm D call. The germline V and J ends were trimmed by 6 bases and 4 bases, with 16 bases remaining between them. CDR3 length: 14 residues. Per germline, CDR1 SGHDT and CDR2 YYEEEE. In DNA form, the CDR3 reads TGTGCCAGCACCCTTGACGAGAGACGCTATGGCTACACCTTC. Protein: CASTLDERRYGYTF.

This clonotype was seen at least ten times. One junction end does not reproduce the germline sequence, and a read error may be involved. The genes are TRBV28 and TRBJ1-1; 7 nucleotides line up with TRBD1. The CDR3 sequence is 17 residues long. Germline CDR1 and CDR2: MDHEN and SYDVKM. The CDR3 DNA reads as TGTGCCAGCAGTTCCGTGGGGAGGGGGCTGGTGGGCACTGAAGCTTTCTTC. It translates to CASSSVGRGLVGTEAFF.

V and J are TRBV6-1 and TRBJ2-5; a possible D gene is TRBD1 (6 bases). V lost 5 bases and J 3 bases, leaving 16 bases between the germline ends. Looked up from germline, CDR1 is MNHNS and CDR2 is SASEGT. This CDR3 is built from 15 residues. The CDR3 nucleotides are TGTGCCAGCAGTCATCAGGGGATTAATAAAGAGACCCAGTACTTC. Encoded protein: CASSHQGINKETQYF.

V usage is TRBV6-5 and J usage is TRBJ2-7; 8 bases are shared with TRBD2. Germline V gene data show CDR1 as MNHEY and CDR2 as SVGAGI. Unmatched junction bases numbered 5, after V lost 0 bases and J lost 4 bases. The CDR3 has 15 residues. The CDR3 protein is CASSYSRGGRYEQYF. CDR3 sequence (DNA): TGTGCCAGCAGTTACTCTCGGGGGGGAAGATACGAGCAGTACTTC.

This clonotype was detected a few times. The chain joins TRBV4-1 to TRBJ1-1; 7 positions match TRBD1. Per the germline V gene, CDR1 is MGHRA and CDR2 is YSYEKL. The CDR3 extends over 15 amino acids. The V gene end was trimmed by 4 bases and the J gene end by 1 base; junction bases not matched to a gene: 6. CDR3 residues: CASSRDNRGNTEAFF. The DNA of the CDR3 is TGCGCCAGCAGCCGAGATAACAGGGGGAACACTGAAGCTTTCTTT.

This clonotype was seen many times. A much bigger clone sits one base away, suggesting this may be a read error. The CDR3 is CASSSPPGRPVGAFF. CDR3 in DNA: TGTGCCAGCAGTTCTCCGCCCGGACGACCCGTTGGAGCTTTCTTT. The chain has TRBV6-5 and TRBJ1-1; D is unresolved. Germline-derived CDR1 and CDR2 are MNHEY and SVGAGI. Trimming took off 4 bases at V and 10 bases at J, with 22 bases between the two ends. This CDR3 has 15 residues.

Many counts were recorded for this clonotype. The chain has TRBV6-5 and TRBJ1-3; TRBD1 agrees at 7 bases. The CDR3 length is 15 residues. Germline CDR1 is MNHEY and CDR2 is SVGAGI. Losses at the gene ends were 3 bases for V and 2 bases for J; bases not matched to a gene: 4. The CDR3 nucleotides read TGTGCCAGCAGTTATGGACAGGAGACTGGAAACACCATATATTTT. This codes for CASSYGQETGNTIYF.

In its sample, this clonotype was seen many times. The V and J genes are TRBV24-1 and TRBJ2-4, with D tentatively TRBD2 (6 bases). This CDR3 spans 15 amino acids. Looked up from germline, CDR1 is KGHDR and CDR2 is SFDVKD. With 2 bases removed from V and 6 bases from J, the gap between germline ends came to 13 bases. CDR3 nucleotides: TGTGCCACCAGTGATTATCCAGGGCGGGGAAACATTCAGTACTTC. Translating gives CATSDYPGRGNIQYF.

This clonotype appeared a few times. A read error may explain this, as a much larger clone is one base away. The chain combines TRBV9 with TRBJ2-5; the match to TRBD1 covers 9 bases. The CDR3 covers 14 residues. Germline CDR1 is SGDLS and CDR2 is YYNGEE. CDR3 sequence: CASSAGQGLETKYF. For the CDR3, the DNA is TGTGCCAGCAGCGCCGGACAGGGGTTAGAGACCAAGTACTTC.

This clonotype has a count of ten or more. CDR3 loop: CASSLVGFPGKTEAFF. CDR3 DNA sequence: TGTGCCAGCAGTTTAGTAGGCTTCCCGGGGAAAACTGAAGCTTTCTTT. This rearrangement joins TRBV28 to TRBJ1-1, with unresolved D. Germline values: CDR1 MDHEN, CDR2 SYDVKM. The ends were cut back, 2 bases at V and 5 bases at J, with 18 bases in the middle. The CDR3 totals 16 residues. Full variable domain (rest looked up from reference TRBV28 and TRBJ1-1): DVKVTQSSRYLVKRTGEKVFLECVQDMDHENMFWYRQDPGLGLRLIYFSYDVKMKEKGDIPEGYSVSREKKERFSLILESASTNQTSMYLCASSLVGFPGKTEAFFGQGTRLTVV.

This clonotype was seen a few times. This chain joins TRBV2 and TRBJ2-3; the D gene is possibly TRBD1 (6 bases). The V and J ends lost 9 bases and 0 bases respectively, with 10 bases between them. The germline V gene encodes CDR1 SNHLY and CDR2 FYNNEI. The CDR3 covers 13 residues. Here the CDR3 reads CASPGASTDTQYF. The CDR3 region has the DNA TGTGCCAGTCCAGGGGCTAGCACAGATACGCAGTATTTT. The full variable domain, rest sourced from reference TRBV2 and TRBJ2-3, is EPEVTQTPSHQVTQMGQEVILRCVPISNHLYFYWYRQILGQKVEFLVSFYNNEISEKSEIFDDQFSVERPDGSNFTLKIRSTKLEDSAMYFCASPGASTDTQYFGPGTRLTVL.

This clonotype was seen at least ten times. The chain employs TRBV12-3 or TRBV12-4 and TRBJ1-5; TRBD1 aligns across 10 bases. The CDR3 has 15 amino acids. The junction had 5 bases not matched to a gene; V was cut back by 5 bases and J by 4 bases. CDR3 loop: CASSQPGQGNQPQHF. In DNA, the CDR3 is TGTGCCAGCAGTCAGCCGGGACAGGGGAATCAGCCCCAGCATTTT.